In its sample, the clone carrying this T cell receptor (beta chain) was seen many times. This entry comes from a study of T cells in Graves' hyperthyroidism and ophthalmopathy. Researchers took RNA transcripts and amplified the TCR beta CDR3 regions from them. When the TCR CDR3 underwent first-round RT-PCR, the HTBI primer set was used. MiXCR was run by TCRdb on the multiplex PCR reads, yielding one entry per CDR3 protein. This table holds about 560,000 distinct CDR3 sequences, about 15% found once. This CDR3 is built from 14 residues. V was shortened by 9 bases and J by 4 bases, with 18 bases between the two germline ends. Germline V CDR1 and CDR2: SGHTA, FQGTGA.

The chain combines TRBV7-3 with TRBJ1-1; D possibly corresponds to TRBD1 (6 bases). Sequenced input: blood. This sequence was found in a woman aged 40 to 50 with Graves' hyperthyroidism. In DNA, the CDR3 is TGTGCCAGAACTGGGTGGGGGCCGGGCACTGAAGCTTTCTTT. Protein sequence: CARTGWGPGTEAFF.